Following are 26 T cell receptor beta chains from one sample sequenced in a study of identical twins. TCRdb reprocessed the 5' RACE reads with MiXCR, giving one entry per CDR3 protein. Counted here are a few hundred thousand distinct CDR3 sequences, approximately 10% occurring once; the ten biggest clones make up roughly 9%. The specimen was naive T cells sorted from blood. Receptors originate from a woman aged 50 to 65 in good health.

The chain uses TRBV7-9 and TRBJ2-1; 9 nucleotides agree with TRBD2. Germline V gene data show CDR1 as SEHNR and CDR2 as FQNEAQ (reference sequence). The CDR3 runs to 20 residues. Losses at the gene ends were 2 bases for V and 2 bases for J; bases not matched to a gene: 16. CDR3 amino acids: CASSLTTGRDSGSPYNEQFF. CDR3 DNA sequence: TGTGCCAGCAGCTTAACCACCGGACGGGATAGCGGGAGCCCCTACAATGAGCAGTTCTTC.

The chain employs TRBV4-1 and TRBJ2-7; D may be TRBD1 or TRBD2 (6 bases each). The V and J ends lost 3 bases and 6 bases respectively, with 15 bases between them. CDR1 and CDR2 from the germline V gene are MGHRA and YSYEKL. This CDR3 contains 14 residues. In DNA, the CDR3 is TGCGCCAGCAGCCAGGAGGGACAAGATGGCGAGCAGTACTTC. It codes for CASSQEGQDGEQYF.

This clonotype has only a few counts. Just one base apart from a much larger clone, this may be a read error. V gene TRBV4-1 combines with J gene TRBJ2-7; no clear D. Trimming took off 1 base at V and 7 bases at J, with 5 bases between the two ends. Germline lookup yields CDR1 MGHRA and CDR2 YSYEKL. The CDR3 totals 11 residues. CDR3 coding DNA: TGCGCCAGCAGCCAAGCTGGGGAGCAGTACTTC. Translation gives CASSQAGEQYF.

This clonotype was found many times. The V and J genes are TRBV29-1 and TRBJ1-2; 9 nucleotides align to TRBD1. This CDR3 region has 14 residues. V was clipped by 7 bases and J by 7 bases; unmatched bases: 13. CDR1 is SQVTM and CDR2 is ANQGSEA in the germline V gene. The CDR3 loop reads CSADIGQGISGYTF. In DNA, the CDR3 is TGCAGCGCCGATATCGGACAGGGGATCTCTGGCTACACCTTC.

This clonotype occurred many times. CDR3 sequence: CASSTSTNNYGYTF. In DNA, the CDR3 is TGTGCCAGTAGTACCTCTACCAACAACTATGGCTACACCTTC. V gene TRBV19 combines with J gene TRBJ1-2; D gene uncertain. Germline V lookup: CDR1 LNHDA, CDR2 SQIVND (reference sequence). Between the trimmed V and J ends, which lost 4 bases and 2 bases, there was a span of 11 bases. The CDR3 spans 14 residues.

This clonotype was counted at least ten times. The gene calls are TRBV5-1 and TRBJ1-3, with TRBD1 matching 7 bases. The CDR3 totals 16 residues. Germline CDR1 is SGHRS and CDR2 is YFSETQ. The trim removed 4 bases at V and 4 bases at J, leaving 11 bases unmatched. The CDR3 protein is CASSPEEGAPGNTIYF. The CDR3 DNA reads as TGCGCCAGCAGCCCCGAGGAGGGGGCGCCGGGAAACACCATATATTTT.

This clonotype has a handful of counts. The genes are TRBV9 and TRBJ2-2; either TRBD1 or TRBD2 may supply D (6 bases each). The V and J ends lost 0 bases and 1 base respectively, with 7 bases between them. The CDR3 runs 15 residues. CDR1 is SGDLS and CDR2 is YYNGEE in the germline V gene. In DNA form, the CDR3 reads TGTGCCAGCAGCGTAGAGGGGGGGAACACCGGGGAGCTGTTTTTT. Translation: CASSVEGGNTGELFF.

This clonotype was detected only a few times. The chain is built from TRBV20-1 and TRBJ2-7; TRBD2 matches 7 bases. This CDR3 has 14 residues. The germline V gene has CDR1 DFQATT and CDR2 SNEGSKA (reference sequence). With V trimmed by 3 bases and J by 2 bases, 7 bases remained unmatched. The DNA for the CDR3 is TGCAGTGCTAGTTTGTTAGCGGGCACCTACGAGCAGTACGTC. It yields the protein CSASLLAGTYEQYV.

The sample holds many counts of this clonotype. The chain employs TRBV5-1 and TRBJ2-7; TRBD1 matches 9 bases. Germline V lookup: CDR1 SGHRS, CDR2 YFSETQ. V was pared by 3 bases and J by 4 bases, with 8 bases of the junction left unmatched. This CDR3 has 15 amino acids. The DNA for the CDR3 is TGCGCCAGCAGCTCGATCGGGACAGGGATTTACGAGCAGTACTTC. This encodes CASSSIGTGIYEQYF.

The chain employs TRBV19 and TRBJ2-2; 7 nucleotides match TRBD2. V gave up 8 bases and J gave up 3 bases; unmatched junction bases: 6. CDR3 length: 14 residues. Germline CDR1 and CDR2: LNHDA and SQIVND (reference sequence). This CDR3 reads CASSRELYTGELFF. CDR3 sequence (DNA): TGTGCCAGTTCGCGGGAGTTATACACCGGGGAGCTGTTTTTT.

The DNA for the CDR3 is TGTGCCATCAGTGAGTGGGGAGGATCTAATCAGCCCCAGCATTTT. Translating it yields CAISEWGGSNQPQHF. The rearrangement uses TRBV10-3 and TRBJ1-5; D remains ambiguous. This CDR3 spans 15 amino acids. Trimming pared 1 base from V and 4 bases from J, leaving 11 bases between. The germline CDR1 and CDR2 sequences are ENHRY and SYGVKD.

This clonotype was found many times. This rearrangement joins TRBV27 to TRBJ1-1, with no clear D. The CDR3 runs to 11 residues. Germline-derived CDR1 and CDR2 are MNHEY and SMNVEV (reference sequence). V was cut by 10 bases and J by 3 bases, with 9 bases left in between. CDR3 sequence reads: CATVMYTEAFF. The CDR3 DNA reads TGTGCCACGGTAATGTACACTGAAGCTTTCTTT.

The sample holds many counts of this clonotype. V and J are TRBV6-5 and TRBJ2-2; TRBD2 matches at 7 bases. The V gene end was trimmed by 2 bases and the J gene end by 5 bases; junction bases not matched to a gene: 2. There are 14 residues in the CDR3. Germline V CDR1 and CDR2: MNHEY, SVGAGI. The CDR3 coding sequence is TGTGCCAGCAGTTACGGAGCGGGAACCGGGGAGCTGTTTTTT. This translates into CASSYGAGTGELFF.

The V call is TRBV5-5, the J call TRBJ2-3; D is uncertain. Trimming cost V 2 bases and J 4 bases, with 14 bases left between them. The V gene's germline CDR1 is SGHKS and CDR2 YYEKEE (reference sequence). CDR3 length: 15 amino acids. Here the CDR3 DNA reads TGTGCCAGCAGCTTTCCCCGGACCCCCCCAGATACGCAGTATTTT. Its protein product is CASSFPRTPPDTQYF. The variable domain in full, completed from reference TRBV5-5 and TRBJ2-3, reads DAGVTQSPTHLIKTRGQQVTLRCSPISGHKSVSWYQQVLGQGPQFIFQYYEKEERGRGNFPDRFSARQFPNYSSELNVNALLLGDSALYLCASSFPRTPPDTQYFGPGTRLTVL.

The chain employs TRBV20-1 and TRBJ2-3; D remains ambiguous. V lost 6 bases and J 2 bases, leaving 12 bases between the germline ends. There are 13 residues in the CDR3. Germline CDR1 reads DFQATT; CDR2 reads SNEGSKA (reference sequence). The CDR3 here is CSAASRSTDTQYF. In DNA form, the CDR3 reads TGCAGTGCCGCAAGTAGATCCACAGATACGCAGTATTTT.

V and J are TRBV20-1 and TRBJ1-2; D not resolved. The germline V gene encodes CDR1 DFQATT and CDR2 SNEGSKA (reference sequence). The CDR3 has 12 residues. Trimming left V 3 bases short and J 13 bases short, with 18 bases between. The CDR3, as DNA: TGCAGTGCTAGGGATTCGGCCAGGAAGAGCACCTTC. This encodes CSARDSARKSTF.

The J gene is TRBJ2-3, the V gene TRBV5-1; either TRBD1 or TRBD2 may fit D (5 bases each). Trimming cost V 9 bases and J 6 bases, with 17 bases left between them. The CDR3 length is 13 residues. Germline-derived CDR1 and CDR2 are SGHRS and YFSETQ. This chain's CDR3 is CATGMGRLDTQYF. CDR3 nucleotide sequence: TGCGCCACGGGAATGGGGCGACTGGATACGCAGTATTTT.

A few counts support this clonotype. This chain links TRBV3-1 with TRBJ2-3, with 12 bases identical to TRBD2. CDR3 size: 14 residues. The germline gives CDR1 LGHDT, CDR2 YNNKEL (reference sequence). V gave up 5 bases and J gave up 3 bases; unmatched junction bases: 0. CDR3 residues: CASSGTSGTDTQYF. CDR3 nucleotides: TGTGCCAGCAGCGGGACTAGCGGGACAGATACGCAGTATTTT.

The table lists this clonotype with a few counts. The chain employs TRBV11-2 and TRBJ1-1; 7 bases map to TRBD1. V gave up 3 bases and J gave up 2 bases; unmatched junction bases: 6. This CDR3 has 15 amino acids. The V gene's germline CDR1 is SGHAT and CDR2 FQNNGV. Written as DNA, the CDR3 is TGTGCCAGCAGCTTCCTGACAGGGTTTAACACTGAAGCTTTCTTT. Amino acid sequence: CASSFLTGFNTEAFF.

This chain joins TRBV3-1 and TRBJ2-5; 12 bases line up with TRBD2. V lost 1 base to trimming and J lost 2 bases; unmatched junction nucleotides: 5. The CDR3 is 17 residues long. Germline CDR1 LGHDT, CDR2 YNNKEL (reference sequence). The CDR3 DNA reads as TGTGCCAGCAGCCAAGGCCGACTAGCGGGAGCTCAAGAGACCCAGTACTTC. It yields the protein CASSQGRLAGAQETQYF.

V and J are TRBV5-1 and TRBJ2-5; D assignment may be TRBD1 or TRBD2 (5 bases each). This CDR3 is built from 13 residues. Germline CDR1 and CDR2: SGHRS and YFSETQ. V lost 7 bases and J lost 5, with 15 bases in between. In DNA form, the CDR3 reads TGCGCCAGCCTCTCAGGGACGGGTGAGACCCAGTACTTC. This codes for CASLSGTGETQYF. Drawing the rest from reference TRBV5-1 and TRBJ2-5, the complete variable domain is KAGVTQTPRYLIKTRGQQVTLSCSPISGHRSVSWYQQTPGQGLQFLFEYFSETQRNKGNFPGRFSGRQFSNSRSEMNVSTLELGDSALYLCASLSGTGETQYFGPGTRLLVL.

The CDR3 DNA follows: TGTGCCAGCTCACCACAACTAGCGGGGATCACCGGGGAGCTGTTTTTT. Translation gives CASSPQLAGITGELFF. The chain has TRBV18 and TRBJ2-2, with TRBD2 matching over 10 bases. In germline, CDR1 is KGHSH, CDR2 LQKENI. The CDR3 totals 16 residues. V gave up 1 base and J gave up 4 bases; unmatched junction bases: 3.

There are many counts of this clonotype. The chain uses TRBV4-1 and TRBJ2-2; 8 bases fit TRBD2. CDR1 is MGHRA, CDR2 YSYEKL, per germline. The CDR3 has 18 amino acids. V lost 2 bases, J lost 1 base, and 9 bases stayed unmatched. The DNA for the CDR3 is TGCGCCAGCAGCCAACCTCCTGCGGGACTAGGGAACACCGGGGAGCTGTTTTTT. This codes for CASSQPPAGLGNTGELFF.

In this sample, this clonotype turned up a few times. The chain uses TRBV11-2 and TRBJ2-5, with TRBD2 matching over 13 bases. This CDR3 is built from 18 residues. The germline V gene encodes CDR1 SGHAT and CDR2 FQNNGV. V gave up 5 bases and J gave up 3 bases; unmatched junction bases: 12. CDR3 coding DNA: TGTGCCAGCAGCCTCACTAGCGGGAGGGCCCCAGGAGAAGAGACCCAGTACTTC. Translated: CASSLTSGRAPGEETQYF.

This clonotype was seen at least ten times. The rearrangement links TRBV24-1 to TRBJ1-2; 8 nucleotides agree with TRBD1. V gave up 5 bases and J gave up 5 bases; unmatched junction bases: 3. CDR3 length: 13 amino acids. Germline V gives CDR1 KGHDR, CDR2 SFDVKD. This CDR3 is CATSAGQVYGYTF. For the CDR3, the DNA is TGTGCCACCAGTGCGGGACAGGTATATGGCTACACCTTC.

The chain recombines TRBV3-1 with TRBJ2-3; D is possibly TRBD1 or TRBD2 (6 bases each). The germline V gene encodes CDR1 LGHDT and CDR2 YNNKEL (reference sequence). Between the trimmed V and J ends, which lost 5 bases and 4 bases, there was a span of 19 bases. The CDR3 totals 16 residues. The chain's CDR3 is CASSKWGASGADTQYF. Written as DNA, the CDR3 is TGTGCCAGCAGCAAATGGGGGGCCTCCGGCGCAGATACGCAGTATTTT.